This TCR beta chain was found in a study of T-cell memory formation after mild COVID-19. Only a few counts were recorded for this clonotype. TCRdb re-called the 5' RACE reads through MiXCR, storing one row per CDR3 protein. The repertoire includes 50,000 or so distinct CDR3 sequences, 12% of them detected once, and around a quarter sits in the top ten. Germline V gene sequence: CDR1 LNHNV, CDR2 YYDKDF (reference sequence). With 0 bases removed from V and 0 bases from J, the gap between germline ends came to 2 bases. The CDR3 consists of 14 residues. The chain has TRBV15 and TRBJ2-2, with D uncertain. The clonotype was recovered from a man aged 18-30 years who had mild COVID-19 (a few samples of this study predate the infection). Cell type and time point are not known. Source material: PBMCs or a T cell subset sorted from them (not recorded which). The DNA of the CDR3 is TGTGCCACCAGCAGAGATGCGAACACCGGGGAGCTGTTTTTT. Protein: CATSRDANTGELFF. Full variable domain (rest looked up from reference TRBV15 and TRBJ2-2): DAMVIQNPRYQVTQFGKPVTLSCSQTLNHNVMYWYQQKSSQAPKLLFHYYDKDFNNEADTPDNFQSRRPNTSFCFLDIRSPGLGDTAMYLCATSRDANTGELFFGEGSRLTVL.